The following is a T cell receptor beta chain sequence with its context. Methods used by the authors: Estimated nucleated cell counts came from reference gene primer amplification. Clones were sequenced by immunoSEQ multiplex PCR, and TCRdb holds only the in-frame ones, with some missing. V, J and clone size reflect that table, while D and trimming were determined from the DNA. The data contain about 130,000 clones, roughly 80% of them seen just once; the ten biggest clones take up roughly 15%. This sample is part of a study of blood T cell repertoires in COVID-19. Study-wide context: Acute and convalescent COVID-19 specimens originated in the United States, Italy and Spain. PBMCs, B-cell-depleted T cells, or T cells were the source of the cDNA or gDNA that made up the material.

The ends were cut back, 5 bases at V and 3 bases at J, with 11 bases in the middle. CDR1 is SGDLS and CDR2 is YYNGEE in the germline V gene. This CDR3 is built from 13 residues. The source of this sequence is a woman between 50 and 59 years old with acute or convalescent COVID-19. What was sequenced was peripheral blood. The V call is TRBV9, the J call TRBJ1-1; D is uncertain. CDR3 sequence reads: CASSSSPHTEAFF. The CDR3 region has the DNA TGTGCCAGCAGTTCGAGCCCCCACACTGAAGCTTTCTTT.